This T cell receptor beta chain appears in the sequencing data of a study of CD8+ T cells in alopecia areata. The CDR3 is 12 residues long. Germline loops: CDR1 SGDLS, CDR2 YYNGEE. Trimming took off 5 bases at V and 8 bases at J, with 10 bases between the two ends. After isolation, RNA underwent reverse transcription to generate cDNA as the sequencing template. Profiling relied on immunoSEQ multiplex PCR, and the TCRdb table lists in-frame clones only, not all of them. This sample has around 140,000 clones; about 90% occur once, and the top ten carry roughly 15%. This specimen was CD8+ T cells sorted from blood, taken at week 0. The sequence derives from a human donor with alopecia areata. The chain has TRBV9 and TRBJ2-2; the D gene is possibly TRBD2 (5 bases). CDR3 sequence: CASSDRGGELFF. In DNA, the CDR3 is TGTGCCAGCAGTGATCGCGGGGGGGAGCTGTTTTTT.